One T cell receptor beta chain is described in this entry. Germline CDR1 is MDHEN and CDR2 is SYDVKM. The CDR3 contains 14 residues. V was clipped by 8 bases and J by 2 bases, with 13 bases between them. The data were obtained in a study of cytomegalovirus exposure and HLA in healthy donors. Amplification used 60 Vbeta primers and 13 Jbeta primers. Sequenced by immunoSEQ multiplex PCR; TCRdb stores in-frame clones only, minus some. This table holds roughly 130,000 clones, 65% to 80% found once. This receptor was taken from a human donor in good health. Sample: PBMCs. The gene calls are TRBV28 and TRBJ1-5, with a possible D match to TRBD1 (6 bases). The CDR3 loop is CASRRQEGNQPQHF. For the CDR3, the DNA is TGTGCCAGCCGCCGACAGGAGGGCAATCAGCCCCAGCATTTT.